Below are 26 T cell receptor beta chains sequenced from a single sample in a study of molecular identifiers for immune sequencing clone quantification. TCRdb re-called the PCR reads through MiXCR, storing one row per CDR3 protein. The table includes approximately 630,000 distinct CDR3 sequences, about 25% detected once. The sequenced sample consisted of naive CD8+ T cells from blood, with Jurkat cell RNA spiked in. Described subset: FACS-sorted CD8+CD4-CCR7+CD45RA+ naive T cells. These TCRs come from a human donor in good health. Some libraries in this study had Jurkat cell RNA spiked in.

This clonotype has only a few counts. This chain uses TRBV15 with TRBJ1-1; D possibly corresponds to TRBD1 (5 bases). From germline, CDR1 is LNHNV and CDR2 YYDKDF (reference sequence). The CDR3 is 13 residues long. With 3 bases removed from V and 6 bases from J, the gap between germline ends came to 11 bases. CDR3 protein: CATSRTVGAEAFF. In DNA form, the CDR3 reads TGTGCCACCAGCAGGACGGTGGGGGCTGAAGCTTTCTTT. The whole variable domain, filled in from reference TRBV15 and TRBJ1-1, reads DAMVIQNPRYQVTQFGKPVTLSCSQTLNHNVMYWYQQKSSQAPKLLFHYYDKDFNNEADTPDNFQSRRPNTSFCFLDIRSPGLGDTAMYLCATSRTVGAEAFFGQGTRLTVV.

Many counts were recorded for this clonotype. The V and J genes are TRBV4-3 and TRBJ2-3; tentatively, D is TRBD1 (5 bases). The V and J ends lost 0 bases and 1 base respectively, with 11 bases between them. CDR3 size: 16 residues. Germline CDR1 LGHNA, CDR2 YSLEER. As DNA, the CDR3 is TGCGCCAGCAGCCAAGACAGGGCCCGGGGCACAGATACGCAGTATTTT. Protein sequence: CASSQDRARGTDTQYF.

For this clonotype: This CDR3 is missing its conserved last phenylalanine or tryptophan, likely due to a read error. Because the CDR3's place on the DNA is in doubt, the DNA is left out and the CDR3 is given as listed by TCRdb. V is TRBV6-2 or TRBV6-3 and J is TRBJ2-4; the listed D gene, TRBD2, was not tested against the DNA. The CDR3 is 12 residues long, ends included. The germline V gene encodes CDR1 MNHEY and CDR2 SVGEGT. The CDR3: CARRPTSGPSSY.

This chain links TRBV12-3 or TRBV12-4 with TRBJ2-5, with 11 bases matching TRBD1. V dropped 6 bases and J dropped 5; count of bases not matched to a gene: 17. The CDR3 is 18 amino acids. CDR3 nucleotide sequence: TGTGCCAGCAGCCACACACTGGACAGGGGGCGAAATTGGGAGACCCAGTACTTC. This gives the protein CASSHTLDRGRNWETQYF.

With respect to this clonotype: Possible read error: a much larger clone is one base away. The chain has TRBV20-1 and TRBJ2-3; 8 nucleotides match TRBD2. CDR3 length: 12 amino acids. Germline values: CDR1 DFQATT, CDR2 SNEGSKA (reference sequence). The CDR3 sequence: CSPSGLPDTQYF. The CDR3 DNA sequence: TGCAGCCCTAGCGGGCTGCCAGATACGCAGTATTTT.

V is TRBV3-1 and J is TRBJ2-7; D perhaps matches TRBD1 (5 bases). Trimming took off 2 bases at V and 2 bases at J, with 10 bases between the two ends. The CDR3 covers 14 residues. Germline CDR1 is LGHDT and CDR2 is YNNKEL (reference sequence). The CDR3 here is CASSQRTSTYEQYF. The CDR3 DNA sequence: TGTGCCAGCAGCCAAAGGACAAGTACCTACGAGCAGTACTTC.

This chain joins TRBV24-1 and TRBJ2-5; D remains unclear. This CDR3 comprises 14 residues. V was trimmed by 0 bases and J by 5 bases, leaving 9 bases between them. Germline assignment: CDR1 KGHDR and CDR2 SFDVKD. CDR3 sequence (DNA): TGTGCCACCAGTGATTTGCAAGGGTCGGAGACCCAGTACTTC. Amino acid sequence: CATSDLQGSETQYF.

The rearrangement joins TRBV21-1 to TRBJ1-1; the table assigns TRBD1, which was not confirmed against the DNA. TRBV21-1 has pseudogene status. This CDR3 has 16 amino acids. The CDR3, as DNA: TGTGCCAGCAGCAAAGCGGACGGGGGCTGTAACACTGTAGCTTTCTTT. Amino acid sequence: CASSKADGGCNTVAFF.

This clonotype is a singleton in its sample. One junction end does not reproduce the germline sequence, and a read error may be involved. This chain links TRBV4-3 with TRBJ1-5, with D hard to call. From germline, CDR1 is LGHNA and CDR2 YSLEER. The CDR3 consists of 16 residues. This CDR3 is CARSQDSDDSNQPQHF. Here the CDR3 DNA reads TGCGCCCGCAGCCAAGATTCCGACGACAGCAATCAGCCCCAGCATTTT.

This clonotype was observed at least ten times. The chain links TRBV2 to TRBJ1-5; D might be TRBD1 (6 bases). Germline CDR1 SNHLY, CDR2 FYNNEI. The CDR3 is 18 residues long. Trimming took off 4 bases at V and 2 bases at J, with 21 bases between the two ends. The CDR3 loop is CASSVPGGDFSRNQPQHF. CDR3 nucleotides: TGTGCCAGCAGTGTCCCGGGGGGCGATTTCAGTCGCAATCAGCCCCAGCATTTT.

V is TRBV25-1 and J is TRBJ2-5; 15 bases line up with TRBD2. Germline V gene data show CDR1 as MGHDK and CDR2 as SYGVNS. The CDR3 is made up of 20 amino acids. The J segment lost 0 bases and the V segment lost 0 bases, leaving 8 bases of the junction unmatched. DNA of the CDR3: TGTGCCAGCAGTGAATACAGGACTAGCGGGGGGGTAGGGTACCAAGAGACCCAGTACTTC. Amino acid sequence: CASSEYRTSGGVGYQETQYF. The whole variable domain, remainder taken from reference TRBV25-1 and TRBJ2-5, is EADIYQTPRYLVIGTGKKITLECSQTMGHDKMYWYQQDPGMELHLIHYSYGVNSTEKGDLSSESTVSRIRTEHFPLTLESARPSHTSQYLCASSEYRTSGGVGYQETQYFGPGTRLLVL.

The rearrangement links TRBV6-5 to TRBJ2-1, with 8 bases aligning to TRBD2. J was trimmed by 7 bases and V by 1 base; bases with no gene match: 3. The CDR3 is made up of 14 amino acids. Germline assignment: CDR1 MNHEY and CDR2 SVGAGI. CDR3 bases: TGTGCCAGCAGTTACTGGGCTAGCGGGAATGAGCAGTTCTTC. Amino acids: CASSYWASGNEQFF.

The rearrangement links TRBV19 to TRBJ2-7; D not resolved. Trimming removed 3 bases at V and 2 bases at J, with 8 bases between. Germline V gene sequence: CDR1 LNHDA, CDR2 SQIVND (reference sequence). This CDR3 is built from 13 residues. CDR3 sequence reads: CASSIVPAYEQYF. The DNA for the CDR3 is TGTGCCAGTAGTATTGTGCCGGCCTACGAGCAGTACTTC.

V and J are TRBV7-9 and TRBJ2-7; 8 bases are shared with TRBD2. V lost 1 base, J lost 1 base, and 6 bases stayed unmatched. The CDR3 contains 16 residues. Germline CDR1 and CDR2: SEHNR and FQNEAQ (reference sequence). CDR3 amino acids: CASSLGGSGVSYEQYF. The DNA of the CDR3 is TGTGCCAGCAGCTTAGGAGGTAGCGGGGTATCCTACGAGCAGTACTTC.

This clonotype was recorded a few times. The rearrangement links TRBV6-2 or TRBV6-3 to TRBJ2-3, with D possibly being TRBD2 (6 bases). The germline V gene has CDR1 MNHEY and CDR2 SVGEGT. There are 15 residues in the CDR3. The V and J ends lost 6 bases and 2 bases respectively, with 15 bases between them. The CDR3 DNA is TGTGCCAGCAGGAAAAGGGGAGGCGACACAGATACGCAGTATTTT. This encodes CASRKRGGDTDTQYF.

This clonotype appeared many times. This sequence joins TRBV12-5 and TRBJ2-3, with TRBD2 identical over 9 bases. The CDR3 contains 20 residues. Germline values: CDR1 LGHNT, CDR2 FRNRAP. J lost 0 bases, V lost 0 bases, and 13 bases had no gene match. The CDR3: CASGLVRGSGGTNSTDTQYF. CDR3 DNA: TGTGCTAGTGGTTTGGTACGTGGTAGCGGGGGCACAAATAGCACAGATACGCAGTATTTT.

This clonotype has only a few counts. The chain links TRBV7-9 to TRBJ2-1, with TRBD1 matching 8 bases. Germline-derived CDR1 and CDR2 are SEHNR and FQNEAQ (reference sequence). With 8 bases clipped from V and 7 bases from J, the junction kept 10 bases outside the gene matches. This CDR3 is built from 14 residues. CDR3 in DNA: TGTGCCAGCCAGCCGCAGGGGGCGACGAATGAGCAGTTCTTC. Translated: CASQPQGATNEQFF.

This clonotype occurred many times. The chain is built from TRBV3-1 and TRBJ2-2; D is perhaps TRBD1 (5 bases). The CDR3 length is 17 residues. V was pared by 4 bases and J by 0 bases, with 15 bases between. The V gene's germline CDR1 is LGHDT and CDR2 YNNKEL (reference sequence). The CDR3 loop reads CASSLHLDSANTGELFF. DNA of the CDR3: TGTGCCAGCAGCCTCCATCTTGACAGTGCGAACACCGGGGAGCTGTTTTTT.

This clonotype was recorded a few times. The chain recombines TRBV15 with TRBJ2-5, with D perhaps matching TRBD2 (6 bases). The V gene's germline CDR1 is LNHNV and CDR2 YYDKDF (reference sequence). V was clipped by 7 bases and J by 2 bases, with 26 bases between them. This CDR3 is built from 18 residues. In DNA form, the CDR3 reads TGTGCCACCACCAAGGACACTAGCCATGCCATTAATCAAGAGACCCAGTACTTC. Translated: CATTKDTSHAINQETQYF. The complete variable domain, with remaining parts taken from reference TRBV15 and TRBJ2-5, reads DAMVIQNPRYQVTQFGKPVTLSCSQTLNHNVMYWYQQKSSQAPKLLFHYYDKDFNNEADTPDNFQSRRPNTSFCFLDIRSPGLGDTAMYLCATTKDTSHAINQETQYFGPGTRLLVL.

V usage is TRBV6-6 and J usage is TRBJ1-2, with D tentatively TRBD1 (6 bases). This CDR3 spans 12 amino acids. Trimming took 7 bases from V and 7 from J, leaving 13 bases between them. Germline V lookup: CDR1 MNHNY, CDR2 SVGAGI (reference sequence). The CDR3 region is CASIETGSGYTF. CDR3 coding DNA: TGTGCCAGCATCGAGACAGGTTCTGGCTACACCTTC.

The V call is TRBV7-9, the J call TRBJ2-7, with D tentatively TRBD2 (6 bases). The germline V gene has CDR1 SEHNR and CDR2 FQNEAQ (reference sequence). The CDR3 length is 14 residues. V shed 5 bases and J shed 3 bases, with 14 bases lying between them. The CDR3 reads CASSKPPGVYEQYF. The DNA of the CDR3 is TGTGCCAGCAGCAAGCCACCGGGAGTCTACGAGCAGTACTTC.

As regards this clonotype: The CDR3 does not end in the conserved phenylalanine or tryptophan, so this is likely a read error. CDR3 DNA sequence: TGCAGCGTTTCTGGGGATTTCTACGAGCAGTACCTC. Translation: CSVSGDFYEQYL. V usage is TRBV29-1 and J usage is TRBJ2-7, with no clear D. The CDR3 consists of 12 residues. CDR1 is SQVTM, CDR2 ANQGSEA, per germline. The V end lost 5 bases, the J end lost 3 bases, and 11 bases lay between the germline ends.

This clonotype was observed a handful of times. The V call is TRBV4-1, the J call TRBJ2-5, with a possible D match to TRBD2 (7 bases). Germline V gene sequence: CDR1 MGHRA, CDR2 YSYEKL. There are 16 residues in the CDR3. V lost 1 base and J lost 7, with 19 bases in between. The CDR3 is CASSQVVAGAHGTQYF. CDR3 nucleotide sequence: TGCGCCAGCAGCCAAGTTGTGGCGGGGGCCCACGGGACCCAGTACTTC.

The CDR3 loop reads CASSITVNYGYTF. CDR3 bases: TGTGCCAGCAGCATAACAGTTAACTATGGCTACACCTTC. The chain is built from TRBV7-2 and TRBJ1-2; no firm D call. V dropped 5 bases and J dropped 1 base, with 8 bases sitting between them. Germline values: CDR1 SGHTA, CDR2 FQGNSA. The CDR3 has 13 residues.

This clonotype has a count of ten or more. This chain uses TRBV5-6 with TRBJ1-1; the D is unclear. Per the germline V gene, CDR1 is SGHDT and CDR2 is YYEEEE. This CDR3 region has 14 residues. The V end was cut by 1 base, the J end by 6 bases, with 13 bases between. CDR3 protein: CASSLQDVIAEAFF. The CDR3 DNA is TGTGCCAGCAGCTTGCAGGACGTGATCGCTGAAGCTTTCTTT.

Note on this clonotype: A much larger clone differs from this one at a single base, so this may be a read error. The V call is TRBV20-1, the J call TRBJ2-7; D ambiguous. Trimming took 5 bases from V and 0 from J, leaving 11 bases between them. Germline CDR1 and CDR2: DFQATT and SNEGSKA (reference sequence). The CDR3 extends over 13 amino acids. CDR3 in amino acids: CSAGPSGSYEQYF. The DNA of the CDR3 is TGCAGTGCTGGGCCCTCGGGCTCCTACGAGCAGTACTTC.